This T cell receptor beta chain originates from a study of identical twins. With 4 bases clipped from V and 8 bases from J, the junction kept 16 bases outside the gene matches. The CDR3 extends over 17 amino acids. In germline, CDR1 is MGHRA, CDR2 YSYEKL. TCRdb reprocessed the 5' RACE reads with MiXCR, giving one entry per CDR3 protein. This table has around 960,000 distinct CDR3 sequences, 9% to 15% appearing once. This clonotype turned up a few times. These data were also filed under a second study, of yellow fever vaccine responses in identical twins.

This receptor was identified in a woman between 18 and 29 years old in good health. The V gene is TRBV4-1, the J gene TRBJ2-1, with 8 bases fitting TRBD2. Sequencing was performed on PBMCs. In nucleotides, the CDR3 is TGCGCCAGCAGCCCTCGGAAAGCGGGAGACCCTACAGATGAGCAGTTCTTC. Protein sequence: CASSPRKAGDPTDEQFF.